These 23 T cell receptor beta chains share one sample of origin, sequenced in a study of blood T cells in healthy people across ages. Primed by a sample-barcoded 5' primer and a J-beta primer mix, a second PCR proceeded for about 7 to 11 cycles. TCRdb re-called the 5' RACE reads through MiXCR, storing one row per CDR3 protein. The data contain 600,000 or so distinct CDR3 sequences, approximately 30% of them singletons. Sequencing was done on a sample of blood. The origin of the receptors is an elderly woman in good health.

This clonotype was counted ten times or more. The CDR3 region has the DNA TGTGCCAGCAGCCCAGGGGGCTACGGCACAGATACGCAGTATTTT. Amino acid sequence: CASSPGGYGTDTQYF. The chain has TRBV7-2 and TRBJ2-3; TRBD1 matches at 8 bases. The CDR3 loop spans 15 amino acids. CDR1 and CDR2 (germline): SGHTA, FQGNSA. Germline trimming cut 5 bases from V and 1 base from J; bases unmatched to any gene: 5.

This clonotype was seen a handful of times. An end of the junction differs from the germline gene, which may be a read error. The CDR3 loop reads CTSSLAGPTGGSTDTQYF. The CDR3 nucleotides are TGCACCAGCAGCTTGGCCGGGCCGACAGGGGGTAGCACAGATACGCAGTATTTT. This chain uses TRBV5-1 with TRBJ2-3; 9 nucleotides agree with TRBD1. Germline V CDR1 and CDR2: SGHRS, YFSETQ. This CDR3 region has 18 residues.

V and J are TRBV20-1 and TRBJ2-7; TRBD2 is a possible D gene (5 bases). Germline V CDR1 and CDR2: DFQATT, SNEGSKA (reference sequence). The ends were cut back, 5 bases at V and 3 bases at J, with 17 bases in the middle. This CDR3 contains 14 residues. The CDR3 loop is CSAPPSPNHYEQYF. The CDR3 DNA sequence: TGCAGTGCTCCCCCTAGCCCAAATCACTACGAGCAGTACTTC.

This clonotype was seen many times. The chain recombines TRBV5-1 with TRBJ1-2, with D unclear. This CDR3 contains 14 residues. Trimming removed 1 base from V and 3 bases from J, with 10 bases in between. The germline CDR1 and CDR2 sequences are SGHRS and YFSETQ. CDR3 nucleotides: TGCGCCAGCAGCTTGAATCAGGACCACTATGGCTACACCTTC. It translates to CASSLNQDHYGYTF.

The chain links TRBV6-6 to TRBJ2-5, with D unclear. Germline values: CDR1 MNHNY, CDR2 SVGAGI (reference sequence). Trimming removed 0 bases from V and 1 base from J, with 6 bases in between. The CDR3 loop spans 14 amino acids. The CDR3 bases are TGTGCCAGCAGTTACTCCTCGATCCAAGAGACCCAGTACTTC. Protein sequence: CASSYSSIQETQYF.

This clonotype was recorded at least ten times. The chain recombines TRBV6-5 with TRBJ1-1; 9 bases agree with TRBD1. Trimming took 5 bases from V and 1 from J; bases not matched to a gene: 5. Germline CDR1 reads MNHEY; CDR2 reads SVGAGI. The CDR3 has 15 amino acids. CDR3 nucleotides: TGTGCCAGCAGTGCCGGACAGGGGACGAACACTGAAGCTTTCTTT. Protein: CASSAGQGTNTEAFF.

This clonotype was seen only a few times. The J gene is TRBJ1-5, the V gene TRBV6-1, with no clear D. The germline V gene encodes CDR1 MNHNS and CDR2 SASEGT. This CDR3 has 13 amino acids. V dropped 6 bases and J dropped 7 bases, with 13 bases sitting between them. The CDR3 loop reads CASSVTVRQPQHF. DNA for the CDR3: TGTGCCAGCAGCGTAACGGTACGACAGCCCCAGCATTTT.

V and J are TRBV27 and TRBJ1-4; D gene uncertain. The CDR3 covers 15 residues. The V end lost 1 base, the J end lost 2 bases, and 8 bases lay between the germline ends. In germline, CDR1 is MNHEY, CDR2 SMNVEV (reference sequence). The CDR3 bases are TGTGCCAGCAGTTTATTCGCGGGTACTAATGAAAAACTGTTTTTT. Its protein product is CASSLFAGTNEKLFF.

At least ten counts were recorded for this clonotype. The chain uses TRBV30 and TRBJ2-7; D unclear. CDR1 and CDR2 from the germline V gene are GTSNPN and SVGIG (reference sequence). The CDR3 loop spans 14 amino acids. Trimming pared 0 bases from V and 0 bases from J, leaving 9 bases between. CDR3 protein: CAWSVPWSSYEQYF. The CDR3, as DNA: TGTGCCTGGAGTGTACCCTGGAGCTCCTACGAGCAGTACTTC.

The V and J genes are TRBV20-1 and TRBJ2-1, with D maybe TRBD2 (6 bases). The J call may not be correct, given that the DNA end is closer to TRBJ2-7. The CDR3 loop spans 13 amino acids. Germline V lookup: CDR1 DFQATT, CDR2 SNEGSKA (reference sequence). DNA of the CDR3: TGCAGGGGCAGACGGGGGACCTACAATGAGCAGTACTTC. Translation: CRGRRGTYNEQYF.

This clonotype showed up just a few times. The rearrangement joins TRBV20-1 to TRBJ1-4, with D maybe TRBD1 (5 bases). V lost 5 bases to trimming and J lost 6 bases, with 13 bases between them. Germline V gene data show CDR1 as DFQATT and CDR2 as SNEGSKA (reference sequence). The length of the CDR3 is 13 residues. The CDR3 here is CSADRSWDEKLFF. In DNA, the CDR3 is TGCAGTGCTGACAGATCATGGGATGAAAAACTGTTTTTT.

The rearrangement links TRBV5-1 to TRBJ1-5; D is unresolved. V lost 3 bases, J lost 2 bases, and 15 bases lay in between. The CDR3 is made up of 16 amino acids. Germline V gene lookup returns CDR1 SGHRS and CDR2 YFSETQ. This chain's CDR3 is CASSWGDAGGNQPQHF. In DNA, the CDR3 is TGCGCCAGCAGCTGGGGAGACGCAGGAGGCAATCAGCCCCAGCATTTT.

In regard to this clonotype: This may be a read error: a much more frequent sequence differs by one nucleotide. The chain links TRBV5-6 to TRBJ2-7; tentatively, D is TRBD1 or TRBD2 (6 bases each). This CDR3 region has 14 residues. Germline V CDR1 and CDR2: SGHDT, YYEEEE. The CDR3 bases are TGTGCCAGCAACTTGAGGGGGGCTGCCTACGAGCAGTACTTC. Its protein is CASNLRGAAYEQYF. Drawing the rest from reference TRBV5-6 and TRBJ2-7, the complete variable domain is DAGVTQSPTHLIKTRGQQVTLRCSPKSGHDTVSWYQQALGQGPQFIFQYYEEEERQRGNFPDRFSGHQFPNYSSELNVNALLLGDSALYLCASNLRGAAYEQYFGPGTRLTVT.

This clonotype was observed a handful of times. The chain couples TRBV7-9 to TRBJ2-5, with TRBD1 matching 7 bases. V shed 5 bases, J shed 11 bases, and the junction held 14 bases outside the gene matches. CDR3 length: 14 amino acids. Germline-derived CDR1 and CDR2 are SEHNR and FQNEAQ (reference sequence). In nucleotides, the CDR3 is TGTGCCAGCAGCAACCGGGACAGTTACAATGAGCAGTACTTC. Protein: CASSNRDSYNEQYF.

On this clonotype itself: At one end, the junction sequence differs from germline, possibly due to a read error. This chain links TRBV6-6 with TRBJ2-5, with D perhaps matching TRBD2 (5 bases). This CDR3 has 16 amino acids. Looked up from germline, CDR1 is MNHNY and CDR2 is SVGAGI (reference sequence). The chain's CDR3 is CATSDFGETTQETQYF. CDR3 coding DNA: TGTGCCACCAGTGATTTCGGCGAGACTACCCAAGAGACCCAGTACTTC.

In this sample, this clonotype turned up many times. The rearrangement links TRBV10-3 to TRBJ2-1; D assignment may be TRBD1 or TRBD2 (6 bases each). V lost 2 bases, J lost 0 bases, and 11 bases lay in between. The length of the CDR3 is 16 residues. CDR1 is ENHRY and CDR2 is SYGVKD in the germline V gene. DNA of the CDR3: TGTGCCATCAGTGAGACCAAGGGGGGCTCCTACAATGAGCAGTTCTTC. Its translation: CAISETKGGSYNEQFF.

V is TRBV20-1 and J is TRBJ2-4; unclear D gene. The J call may be mistaken, given a closer DNA end match to TRBJ2-7. This CDR3 has 17 residues. Germline V gene data show CDR1 as DFQATT and CDR2 as SNEGSKA (reference sequence). The CDR3 reads CSANKLLSSGTPYEQYF. CDR3 in DNA: TGCAGTGCTAACAAACTCCTATCTTCCGGTACCCCCTACGAGCAGTACTTC.

This clonotype turned up a few times. The chain joins TRBV12-3 or TRBV12-4 to TRBJ1-2; 8 bases align to TRBD1. V shed 7 bases, J shed 5 bases, and the junction held 12 bases outside the gene matches. This CDR3 is 15 amino acids long. CDR3 region: CASTITGQGWYGYTF. The CDR3 DNA reads TGTGCCAGCACCATCACCGGACAGGGTTGGTATGGCTACACCTTC.

This chain links TRBV29-1 with TRBJ1-3; D is possibly TRBD1 (5 bases). Germline lookup yields CDR1 SQVTM and CDR2 ANQGSEA. The ends were cut back, 5 bases at V and 10 bases at J, with 15 bases in the middle. This CDR3 spans 12 amino acids. CDR3 protein: CSVWDGTKTIYF. The CDR3 DNA sequence: TGCAGCGTTTGGGACGGGACGAAGACCATATATTTT.

About this clonotype: A much larger clone sits a single nucleotide away, making a read error possible. The genes are TRBV9 and TRBJ1-2; 8 bases are a match to TRBD1. The CDR3 is made up of 13 amino acids. Germline V CDR1 and CDR2: SGDLS, YYNGEE. This CDR3 reads CASSRHRGYDYTF. The CDR3 DNA reads TGTGCCAGCAGCCGACACAGGGGGTATGACTACACCTTC.

In its sample, this clonotype was seen a few times. A much more abundant neighbour one base away suggests this may be a read error. This chain connects TRBV27 to TRBJ2-7; the match to TRBD2 covers 10 bases. Trimming removed 1 base from V and 7 bases from J; junction bases left unmatched: 10. This CDR3 contains 16 residues. Germline-derived CDR1 and CDR2 are MNHEY and SMNVEV (reference sequence). The CDR3: CASSLFRTSGYNEQYF. DNA of the CDR3: TGTGCCAGCAGTTTATTCCGGACTAGCGGTTACAATGAGCAGTACTTC.

Remarks on this clonotype: A read error is possible here, since a much larger clone lies one base away. V is TRBV7-2 and J is TRBJ2-7, with D possibly TRBD1 on 5 matching bases. Germline CDR1 SGHTA, CDR2 FQGNSA. The CDR3 contains 14 residues. Trimming shortened V by 7 bases and J by 7 bases, and 20 bases separated the two germline ends. CDR3 in DNA: TGTGCCAGCACCACACGGCAGGGCTTTAATGAGCAGTACTTC. It codes for CASTTRQGFNEQYF. Together with reference TRBV7-2 and TRBJ2-7, the CDR3 gives the full variable domain: GAGVSQSPSNKVTEKGKDVELRCDPISGHTALYWYRQSLGQGLEFLIYFQGNSAPDKSGLPSDRFSAERTGGSVSTLTIQRTQQEDSAVYLCASTTRQGFNEQYFGPGTRLTVT.

V gene TRBV7-9 combines with J gene TRBJ2-1; TRBD1 matches 10 bases. The CDR3 runs 15 residues. CDR1 and CDR2 (germline): SEHNR, FQNEAQ (reference sequence). J lost 4 bases, V lost 6 bases, and 6 bases had no gene match. The CDR3 coding sequence is TGTGCCAGCAGTCCACCGGGACAGGGGTACAATGAGCAGTTCTTC. Protein product: CASSPPGQGYNEQFF.